The 13 T cell receptor beta chains below all came from one sample that was sequenced in a study of breast tumors, draining lymph nodes, adjacent tissues. Axillary draining lymph nodes of breast cancer patients supplied the node samples. TCRdb fed the multiplex PCR reads into MiXCR, producing one record per CDR3 protein. This repertoire shows 270,000 or so distinct CDR3 sequences, more than 30% found once; its top ten account for around 1.1%. Sequenced sample: axillary lymph node tissue. These receptors came from a female donor with breast cancer. Some clones in this sample may be carry-over from other donors' samples.

This clonotype has a count of ten or more. The V call is TRBV10-2, the J call TRBJ2-7; TRBD1 might be the D (7 bases). The germline gives CDR1 WSHSY, CDR2 SAAADI. The CDR3 has 12 residues. The CDR3 here is CASYTQGGEQYF. CDR3 DNA sequence: TGCGCTAGCTATACTCAGGGGGGCGAGCAGTACTTC.

About this clonotype: A much larger clone lies one base from this, so it may be a read error. The V and J genes are TRBV9 and TRBJ2-1; TRBD2 aligns across 8 bases. The CDR3 totals 14 residues. After removal of 3 bases from V and 10 bases from J, the junction contained 9 bases not matched to a gene. CDR1 SGDLS and CDR2 YYNGEE come from the germline V gene. CDR3 in DNA: TGTGCCAGCAGCGCAACCGGGACTAGTGACGAGCAGTTCTTC. It codes for CASSATGTSDEQFF.

In regard to this clonotype: One end of the junction fails to match germline, which may point to a read error. The chain has TRBV20-1 and TRBJ2-7; 10 bases are shared with TRBD2. This CDR3 is built from 15 residues. The germline CDR1 and CDR2 sequences are DFQATT and SNEGSKA (reference sequence). CDR3 residues: CSTSPLAGQRSEQYF. CDR3 bases: TGCAGTACTAGCCCACTAGCGGGGCAGAGAAGCGAGCAGTACTTC.

The table lists this clonotype with a few counts. Since a much larger clone is just one base distant, this may be a read error. The chain is built from TRBV5-1 and TRBJ1-6, with TRBD1 identical over 7 bases. The V gene's germline CDR1 is SGHRS and CDR2 YFSETQ. This CDR3 has 15 amino acids. J lost 6 bases, V lost 7 bases, and 10 bases had no gene match. CDR3 sequence: CASGTRQGSNSPLHF. The CDR3 DNA is TGCGCCAGCGGCACCCGACAGGGAAGTAATTCACCCCTCCACTTT.

This clonotype appeared many times. The V gene is TRBV14, the J gene TRBJ2-1; weak D call: TRBD1 (6 bases). The germline V and J ends were trimmed by 2 bases and 6 bases, with 17 bases remaining between them. The CDR3 runs to 16 residues. The V gene's germline CDR1 is SGHDN and CDR2 FVKESK. CDR3 nucleotide sequence: TGTGCCAGCAGCCAAAAGGGGGAAATTCTTGGCAATGAGCAGTTCTTC. Translated, it gives CASSQKGEILGNEQFF.

This clonotype was counted ten times or more. The chain is built from TRBV24-1 and TRBJ2-2; D remains unclear. V lost 5 bases and J lost 7, with 7 bases in between. The CDR3 totals 12 residues. Per germline, CDR1 KGHDR and CDR2 SFDVKD. CDR3 nucleotide sequence: TGTGCCACCAGTGGAATCGGCGGGGAGCTGTTTTTT. Residues: CATSGIGGELFF.

This clonotype has ten or more counts. The chain carries TRBV7-8 and TRBJ2-7; D is possibly TRBD2 (6 bases). The ends were cut back, 6 bases at V and 0 bases at J, with 12 bases in the middle. Germline V gene sequence: CDR1 SGHVS, CDR2 FQNEAQ. The CDR3 runs to 14 residues. In DNA form, the CDR3 reads TGTGCCAGCAGTGTAGTGCGGGGCTCCTACGAGCAGTACTTC. Protein product: CASSVVRGSYEQYF.

Comments on this clonotype: This may be a read error, as it is one base from a much larger clone. The V and J genes are TRBV6-5 and TRBJ1-2; a weak D match, TRBD1 (5 bases). The CDR3 sequence is 16 residues long. Per the germline V gene, CDR1 is MNHEY and CDR2 is SVGAGI. The CDR3 nucleotides read TGTGCCAGCAGTTACTCGATACAGGCCCGGGACTATGACTACACCTTC. Amino acid sequence: CASSYSIQARDYDYTF.

Only one count was recorded for this clonotype. The J gene is TRBJ2-5, the V gene TRBV29-1; 14 nucleotides match TRBD2. CDR1 SQVTM and CDR2 ANQGSEA come from the germline V gene. V trimming: 4 bases; J trimming: 3 bases; junction bases outside the gene matches: 7. CDR3 length: 16 amino acids. The CDR3 region is CSVGLAGGPGKETQYF. CDR3 coding DNA: TGCAGCGTTGGACTAGCGGGAGGGCCGGGTAAAGAGACCCAGTACTTC.

Points on this clonotype: A clone one base away is much larger, so this may be a read error. V and J are TRBV14 and TRBJ2-7, with unresolved D. Germline-derived CDR1 and CDR2 are SGHDN and FVKESK. Between the trimmed V and J ends, which lost 3 bases and 6 bases, there was a span of 3 bases. The length of the CDR3 is 10 residues. For the CDR3, the DNA is TGTGCCAGCAGCCAGGGCGAGCAGTACTTC. It yields the protein CASSQGEQYF.

This clonotype showed up many times. The CDR3 DNA is TGTGCCAGCAGCTTAGATCGGGGGTACTCCTACAATGAGCAGTTCTTC. Translated: CASSLDRGYSYNEQFF. The chain uses TRBV11-2 and TRBJ2-1; D is perhaps TRBD2 (6 bases). Per the germline V gene, CDR1 is SGHAT and CDR2 is FQNNGV. The CDR3 runs 16 residues. Trimming removed 0 bases at V and 0 bases at J, with 9 bases between.

Ten or more counts support this clonotype. The gene calls are TRBV11-1 and TRBJ2-3, with D possibly TRBD2 on 5 matching bases. Trimming removed 6 bases at V and 4 bases at J, with 11 bases between. The length of the CDR3 is 13 residues. The V gene's germline CDR1 is SGHAT and CDR2 FQDESV (reference sequence). The CDR3 spells CASRDSVADTQYF. In DNA, the CDR3 is TGTGCCAGCAGGGATAGCGTAGCAGATACGCAGTATTTT.

This clonotype has just one count. A read error is likely, as this CDR3 ends without the conserved phenylalanine or tryptophan. The V gene is TRBV2, the J gene TRBJ2-2, with 10 bases aligning to TRBD2. Losses at the gene ends were 1 base for V and 5 bases for J; bases not matched to a gene: 7. Germline V CDR1 and CDR2: SNHLY, FYNNEI. The CDR3 is 17 residues long. In DNA form, the CDR3 reads TGTGCCAGCAGTGAAGGGCTAGCGGGAGCTGGAACCGGGGAGCTGTTTCTT. Its protein product is CASSEGLAGAGTGELFL.